This T cell receptor beta chain was sequenced during a study of blood T cell repertoires in COVID-19. In the study overall: Samples came from the United States, Italy and Spain, spanning acute and convalescent COVID-19. Sample material is recorded as cDNA or gDNA derived from T cells, B-cell-depleted T cells, or PBMCs.

Looked up from germline, CDR1 is SNHLY and CDR2 is FYNNEI. CDR3 length: 14 amino acids. The V end lost 4 bases, the J end lost 5 bases, and 11 bases lay between the germline ends. In the study's own analysis: The authors estimated nucleated cell counts from reference gene primer amplification. Profiled with immunoSEQ multiplex PCR; TCRdb holds only in-frame clones, not every one. V, J and clone size were drawn from that table, and D and trimming were deduced from the DNA. This sample has roughly 56,000 clones, with nearly 95% found just once. The chain uses TRBV2 and TRBJ2-2; a possible D gene is TRBD1 (6 bases). Sequencing was done on a sample of peripheral blood. The TCR originated in a man between 45 and 60 years old with active COVID-19. The CDR3 sequence is CASSVQGRTGELFF. In DNA form, the CDR3 reads TGTGCCAGCAGTGTACAGGGACGGACCGGGGAGCTGTTTTTT.